The rows below give T cell receptor beta chains drawn from one sample of a study of spatial heterogeneity in lung cancer. TCRdb processed the 5' RACE reads anew with MiXCR; each CDR3 protein has one entry. The sample lists more than 25,000 distinct CDR3 sequences; just over 7% were seen once. Sequenced material: lung tumor tissue, taken at surgery. These receptor sequences come from a male donor with early-stage non-small cell lung cancer. Each CDR3 is given without its conserved first and last residue. Fields, in order: V gene, clone size, J gene, CDR3 protein. Clone size, where shown, is once, few, many, or a class for clones that have expanded.

TRBV2	-	TRBJ2-1	ASSEKLGLARHEQF
TRBV5-1	many	TRBJ1-1	ASSLEIGGRATTEAF
TRBV6-6	many	TRBJ1-4	ASSSTGEGYEKLF
TRBV5-4	many	TRBJ1-1	ASSLRENTEAF
TRBV7-6	-	TRBJ2-4	ASSGLAGDPFDGNIQY
TRBV4-2	medium-sized	TRBJ1-4	ASSQEGNPSTNEKLF
TRBV4-2	many	TRBJ1-6	ASSQEDRAANSPLH
TRBV20-1	few	TRBJ2-5	SASRLETQY
TRBV28	many	TRBJ2-3	AIGRDTQY
TRBV30	-	TRBJ2-2	AWSWGKTGELF
TRBV9	many	TRBJ1-4	ASSGWDGSGSEKLF
TRBV28	-	TRBJ1-6	ASSLGSGLPPSPLH
TRBV6-2/TRBV6-3	-	TRBJ1-5	ASPVTAGNQPQH
TRBV28	many	TRBJ1-5	ASRTGGPQPQH
TRBV5-1	few	TRBJ2-2	ASRTVNTGELF
TRBV9	many	TRBJ2-7	ASSPDGARDEQY
TRBV29-1	many	TRBJ2-6	SAGTGANVLT
TRBV6-5	few	TRBJ2-7	ASRTGTAYEQY
TRBV20-1	many	TRBJ1-2	SARQLHYGYT
TRBV29-1	many	TRBJ1-2	SVEPGQNYGYT
TRBV2	-	TRBJ1-2	ASSEQGGTNYGYT
TRBV23-1	-	TRBJ2-7	ASTFLRQVAPYEQY
TRBV6-5	many	TRBJ1-6	ASSYSQPSPLH
TRBV7-2	many	TRBJ1-1	ASSLGRGLGAF
TRBV20-1	-	TRBJ1-4	SAKQGGNEKLF